This passage covers 21 T cell receptor beta chains from one sample sequenced in a study of T cells in Graves' hyperthyroidism and ophthalmopathy. There were TCR beta CDR3 regions amplified from RNA transcripts. The TCR CDR3 was amplified in a first-round RT-PCR using the HTBI primer set. TCRdb ran MiXCR on the multiplex PCR reads and lists one entry per CDR3 protein. This sample carries about 420,000 distinct CDR3 sequences, roughly 15% of them seen once, and the ten largest clones take approximately 5.8%. The sample comprised blood. The receptor set was obtained from a woman aged 18-29 years with Graves' hyperthyroidism.

At least ten counts were recorded for this clonotype. This chain joins TRBV12-3 or TRBV12-4 and TRBJ1-1, with D perhaps matching TRBD1 (6 bases). Trimming stripped 5 bases from V and 3 bases from J, with 16 bases between. CDR3 length: 15 amino acids. The CDR3 DNA sequence: TGTGCCAGCAGTCCCACAGGGAGTCAGGACACTGAAGCTTTCTTT. Its translation is CASSPTGSQDTEAFF.

J is TRBJ2-1 and V is TRBV19; 13 nucleotides agree with TRBD2. The CDR3 consists of 18 residues. Germline CDR1 reads LNHDA; CDR2 reads SQIVND (reference sequence). J gave up 3 bases and V 5 bases, and 10 bases lay outside the gene matches. CDR3 sequence (DNA): TGTGCCAGTAGTGTCGGGACTAGCGGGATTGAACTCTACAATGAGCAGTTCTTC. As protein: CASSVGTSGIELYNEQFF.

The V and J genes are TRBV9 and TRBJ1-5; tentative D call: TRBD1 (5 bases). Germline V gives CDR1 SGDLS, CDR2 YYNGEE. This CDR3 has 15 amino acids. V was trimmed by 3 bases and J by 6 bases, leaving 16 bases between them. The CDR3: CASSGEGVSGQPQHF. In DNA, the CDR3 is TGTGCCAGCAGCGGGGAAGGGGTTTCAGGTCAGCCCCAGCATTTT.

Many counts were recorded for this clonotype. The chain uses TRBV28 and TRBJ1-2, with 7 bases matching TRBD1. Germline assignment: CDR1 MDHEN and CDR2 SYDVKM. The trim removed 2 bases at V and 4 bases at J, leaving 10 bases unmatched. The CDR3 covers 16 residues. This CDR3 reads CASSLPGTVKIYGYTF. CDR3 sequence (DNA): TGTGCCAGCAGTTTACCGGGGACAGTAAAGATCTATGGCTACACCTTC.

There are many counts of this clonotype. This rearrangement joins TRBV7-8 to TRBJ2-1, with 7 bases that match TRBD2. This CDR3 has 15 amino acids. The junction had 10 bases not matched to a gene; V was cut back by 7 bases and J by 4 bases. CDR1 and CDR2 (germline): SGHVS, FQNEAQ. CDR3 sequence: CASTIAGGEYNEQFF. The CDR3 DNA reads as TGTGCCAGCACCATAGCGGGCGGTGAATACAATGAGCAGTTCTTC.

This clonotype has more than one count but fewer than ten. The chain combines TRBV12-3 or TRBV12-4 with TRBJ1-2; 7 bases are shared with TRBD1. The CDR3 is made up of 17 amino acids. J lost 2 bases, V lost 2 bases, and 11 bases had no gene match. The CDR3 DNA reads as TGTGCCAGCAGTTTACTCTTGGTTAGGGGGCGAAACTATGGCTACACCTTC. Encoded protein: CASSLLLVRGRNYGYTF.

The chain uses TRBV18 and TRBJ2-7; D gene unclear. The germline V and J ends were trimmed by 5 bases and 1 base, with 12 bases remaining between them. CDR3 length: 14 residues. Germline V CDR1 and CDR2: KGHSH, LQKENI. Here the CDR3 reads CASSIYRASYEQYF. The CDR3 DNA is TGTGCCAGCTCAATCTATAGGGCTTCCTACGAGCAGTACTTC.

This clonotype was seen at least ten times. The chain joins TRBV5-6 to TRBJ1-1; 7 bases fit TRBD1. Trimming at V came to 4 bases and at J to 4 bases, leaving 10 bases not matched to a gene. The CDR3 has 15 amino acids. CDR1 SGHDT and CDR2 YYEEEE come from the germline V gene. The CDR3 sequence is CASSGDRTLVTEAFF. For the CDR3, the DNA is TGTGCCAGCAGCGGGGACAGAACCTTGGTCACTGAAGCTTTCTTT.

This clonotype was seen ten or more times. The CDR3 DNA sequence: TGTGCCAGCGGCAGGGACCCCCCAGACTTGGAGCAGTACTTC. Its translation is CASGRDPPDLEQYF. The chain combines TRBV3-1 with TRBJ2-7; D is tentatively TRBD1 or TRBD2 (5 bases each). V was trimmed by 8 bases and J by 7 bases, leaving 21 bases between them. The CDR3 has 14 residues. The germline gives CDR1 LGHDT, CDR2 YNNKEL (reference sequence).

In its sample, this clonotype was seen many times. The V gene is TRBV20-1, the J gene TRBJ1-2; TRBD1 agrees at 11 bases. Germline V gene sequence: CDR1 DFQATT, CDR2 SNEGSKA (reference sequence). Trimming removed 0 bases from V and 4 bases from J; junction bases left unmatched: 10. This CDR3 is built from 17 residues. This chain's CDR3 is CSARDPSGQGAPYGYTF. Written as DNA, the CDR3 is TGCAGTGCTAGAGATCCATCAGGACAGGGGGCTCCCTATGGCTACACCTTC.

Concerning this clonotype itself: Sequence at one end of the junction differs from germline and may be a read error. The DNA of the CDR3 is TGTGCCCGCAGCCCCAACAGGTTACACACTGAAGCTTTCTTT. Protein: CARSPNRLHTEAFF. The rearrangement links TRBV7-3 to TRBJ1-1; TRBD1 is a possible D gene (5 bases). Germline V gene sequence: CDR1 SGHTA, CDR2 FQGTGA. This CDR3 has 14 amino acids.

V gene TRBV7-9 combines with J gene TRBJ2-3, with D perhaps given as TRBD1 or TRBD2 (5 bases each). V was pared by 11 bases and J by 0 bases, with 15 bases between. Looked up from germline, CDR1 is SEHNR and CDR2 is FQNEAQ (reference sequence). The CDR3 spans 14 residues. CDR3 loop: CAQGRDHSTDTQYF. CDR3 coding DNA: TGTGCCCAGGGCAGGGACCATAGCACAGATACGCAGTATTTT. Full variable domain (rest looked up from reference TRBV7-9 and TRBJ2-3): DTGVSQNPRHKITKRGQNVTFRCDPISEHNRLYWYRQTLGQGPEFLTYFQNEAQLEKSRLLSDRFSAERPKGSFSTLEIQRTEQGDSAMYLCAQGRDHSTDTQYFGPGTRLTVL.

This clonotype was observed many times. CDR3 in amino acids: CAWSVPMASRETQYF. The CDR3 bases are TGTGCCTGGAGTGTACCAATGGCTAGTAGAGAGACCCAGTACTTC. The rearrangement links TRBV30 to TRBJ2-5; D gene uncertain. Trimming stripped 0 bases from V and 4 bases from J, with 15 bases between. The CDR3 contains 15 residues. In germline, CDR1 is GTSNPN, CDR2 SVGIG (reference sequence).

With respect to this clonotype: A much larger clone sits a single nucleotide away, making a read error possible. The CDR3 spells CASSLGSGRGNEQYF. The CDR3 DNA follows: TGCGCCAGCAGCTTGGGGTCGGGCAGGGGGAATGAGCAGTACTTC. The rearrangement links TRBV5-1 to TRBJ2-1, with TRBD1 identical over 7 bases. The last part of the DNA fits TRBJ2-7 better; the J call may be wrong. Germline CDR1 SGHRS, CDR2 YFSETQ. The CDR3 runs to 15 residues.

This clonotype was counted ten times or more. This chain uses TRBV18 with TRBJ1-1; 7 bases align to TRBD1. This CDR3 contains 16 residues. Germline CDR1 is KGHSH and CDR2 is LQKENI. With 3 bases clipped from V and 7 bases from J, the junction kept 14 bases outside the gene matches. The CDR3 nucleotides read TGTGCCAGCTCACCCTTCCCGACAGGGCAGGACTATGAAGCTTTCTTT. It codes for CASSPFPTGQDYEAFF.

This clonotype was seen repeatedly, ten times or more. The V call is TRBV30, the J call TRBJ1-1; a possible D gene is TRBD1 (5 bases). CDR1 is GTSNPN and CDR2 is SVGIG in the germline V gene (reference sequence). The CDR3 runs to 13 residues. V was trimmed by 2 bases and J by 6 bases, leaving 13 bases between them. The CDR3 nucleotides are TGTGCCTGGAGTCAGACAGACTCGGCTGAAGCTTTCTTT. It codes for CAWSQTDSAEAFF.

The CDR3 is CASTATSVAGGPDTQYF. DNA of the CDR3: TGCGCCAGCACCGCTACATCAGTAGCGGGAGGGCCAGATACGCAGTATTTT. The rearrangement uses TRBV10-2 and TRBJ2-3, with TRBD2 matching 11 bases. The germline CDR1 and CDR2 sequences are WSHSY and SAAADI. J gave up 4 bases and V 7 bases, and 13 bases lay outside the gene matches. The CDR3 length is 17 residues.

This clonotype appeared a few times. The chain links TRBV3-1 to TRBJ2-3, with 10 bases lining up with TRBD2. The trim removed 4 bases at V and 4 bases at J, leaving 8 bases unmatched. This CDR3 has 16 amino acids. Germline CDR1 and CDR2: LGHDT and YNNKEL (reference sequence). CDR3 sequence (DNA): TGTGCCAGCAGCCTACGAGCGGGAGGGGGGGCAGATACGCAGTATTTT. It codes for CASSLRAGGGADTQYF.

The chain links TRBV6-5 to TRBJ2-2; TRBD2 agrees at 9 bases. Trimming took 2 bases from V and 1 from J; bases not matched to a gene: 5. The CDR3 has 17 residues. Germline V gene lookup returns CDR1 MNHEY and CDR2 SVGAGI. CDR3 in amino acids: CASSYGTSGLNTGELFF. As DNA, the CDR3 is TGTGCCAGCAGTTACGGTACTAGCGGGCTGAACACCGGGGAGCTGTTTTTT.

This clonotype came up many times. The chain has TRBV20-1 and TRBJ2-7; weak D call: TRBD1 (6 bases). V lost 5 bases, J lost 2 bases, and 13 bases lay in between. Germline V lookup: CDR1 DFQATT, CDR2 SNEGSKA (reference sequence). This CDR3 is 13 amino acids long. The CDR3 region is CSAQSGQTYEQYF. The DNA for the CDR3 is TGCAGTGCTCAGTCCGGACAGACCTACGAGCAGTACTTC.

The chain employs TRBV27 and TRBJ2-5, with 8 bases lining up with TRBD2. The length of the CDR3 is 16 residues. The germline CDR1 and CDR2 sequences are MNHEY and SMNVEV (reference sequence). Trimming at V came to 4 bases and at J to 6 bases, leaving 13 bases not matched to a gene. The CDR3 loop reads CASSSSGAGEWKTQYF. CDR3 sequence (DNA): TGTGCCAGCAGTTCTTCCGGAGCGGGAGAGTGGAAGACCCAGTACTTC.